Presented here are 19 T cell receptor beta chains from one specimen sequenced in a study of T cells in localized non-small cell lung cancer. Some clones are missing from TCRdb's copy, which holds only in-frame ones; the method was immunoSEQ multiplex PCR. The table includes 20,000 to 25,000 clones, around 90% detected once. The sample in question was peripheral blood, obtained before any cancer treatment. The source is a man between 35 and 75 years old with stage III squamous cell lung carcinoma.

The chain has TRBV6-1 and TRBJ1-2, with 9 bases identical to TRBD1. Trimming at V came to 5 bases and at J to 6 bases, leaving 4 bases not matched to a gene. The CDR3 length is 13 residues. Germline V gene data show CDR1 as MNHNS and CDR2 as SASEGT. DNA of the CDR3: TGTGCCAGCAGTCTCGGGACAGGGAATGGCTACACCTTC. Its protein product is CASSLGTGNGYTF.

V gene TRBV4-3 combines with J gene TRBJ2-5; 9 bases fit TRBD1. The CDR3 is 14 amino acids. Germline lookup yields CDR1 LGHNA and CDR2 YSLEER. Unmatched junction bases numbered 1, after V lost 4 bases and J lost 1 base. This chain's CDR3 is CASSRDRVQETQYF. CDR3 in DNA: TGCGCCAGCAGCCGGGACAGGGTCCAAGAGACCCAGTACTTC.

Worth noting for this clone: The junction shows a germline mismatch at one end, possibly a read error. The gene calls are TRBV6-6 and TRBJ1-6, with D possibly being TRBD1 (5 bases). From germline, CDR1 is MNHNY and CDR2 SVGAGI (reference sequence). The CDR3 length is 16 residues. The CDR3 bases are TGTGCCAGCAGGTCAGGGTCTTGGGGCCGAAATTCGCCCCTCCACTTT. It specifies CASRSGSWGRNSPLHF.

The chain joins TRBV4-1 to TRBJ2-4, with TRBD2 identical over 14 bases. The germline V gene encodes CDR1 MGHRA and CDR2 YSYEKL. CDR3 length equals 18 residues. V gave up 1 base and J gave up 0 bases; unmatched junction bases: 2. The CDR3 is CASSQGLAGGLAKNIQYF. CDR3 DNA: TGCGCCAGCAGCCAAGGACTAGCGGGAGGGTTAGCCAAAAACATTCAGTACTTC.

The rearrangement links TRBV9 to TRBJ1-2; D gene uncertain. Germline CDR1 reads SGDLS; CDR2 reads YYNGEE. Trimming left V 3 bases short and J 8 bases short, with 8 bases between. The CDR3 has 11 amino acids. The CDR3 here is CASSGDPGYTF. The DNA for the CDR3 is TGTGCCAGCAGCGGTGACCCAGGCTACACCTTC.

The chain uses TRBV7-9 and TRBJ2-7, with 7 bases that match TRBD2. The germline V gene encodes CDR1 SEHNR and CDR2 FQNEAQ (reference sequence). V was pared by 5 bases and J by 9 bases, with 7 bases of the junction left unmatched. This CDR3 comprises 12 residues. CDR3 sequence: CASSGEGAGQYF. In DNA form, the CDR3 reads TGTGCCAGCAGCGGGGAGGGCGCCGGGCAGTACTTC.

The chain has TRBV6-5 and TRBJ1-6; D remains ambiguous. The CDR3 is 14 residues long. CDR1 is MNHEY, CDR2 SVGAGI, per germline. The V gene lost 6 bases and the J gene lost 6 bases, with 12 bases spanning the gap. The CDR3 nucleotides are TGTGCCAGCAGCTTCCGGACGTCTAATTCACCCCTCCACTTT. Amino acid sequence: CASSFRTSNSPLHF.

The chain carries TRBV19 and TRBJ2-5; 10 bases are shared with TRBD2. The CDR3 contains 14 residues. Germline assignment: CDR1 LNHDA and CDR2 SQIVND (reference sequence). V shed 5 bases and J 2 bases; nucleotides not matched to a gene: 2. DNA for the CDR3: TGTGCCAGTAGTTTTAGCGGGGGGCAAGAGACCCAGTACTTC. It codes for CASSFSGGQETQYF.

The chain employs TRBV7-2 and TRBJ2-3; D ambiguous. Trimming cost V 6 bases and J 2 bases, with 3 bases left between them. The CDR3 spans 11 residues. Germline CDR1 is SGHTA and CDR2 is FQGNSA. The CDR3 spells CASSFTDTQYF. CDR3 DNA sequence: TGTGCCAGCAGTTTCACAGATACGCAGTATTTT.

This chain links TRBV30 with TRBJ1-4; D ambiguous. V lost 3 bases and J 3 bases, leaving 11 bases between the germline ends. The CDR3 has 14 amino acids. The germline gives CDR1 GTSNPN, CDR2 SVGIG (reference sequence). The DNA of the CDR3 is TGTGCCTGGAGACGACCGGGATCTAATGAAAAACTGTTTTTT. It yields the protein CAWRRPGSNEKLFF.

The rearrangement uses TRBV7-2 and TRBJ1-2, with 8 bases fitting TRBD1. Trimming at V came to 5 bases and at J to 8 bases, leaving 13 bases not matched to a gene. CDR3 length: 15 residues. Germline V CDR1 and CDR2: SGHTA, FQGNSA. The DNA of the CDR3 is TGTGCCAGCAGCCCTAGACAGGGGCCCTCGAGGGGCTACACCTTC. Its protein product is CASSPRQGPSRGYTF.

The chain links TRBV7-2 to TRBJ2-7; 9 nucleotides match TRBD1. The CDR3 consists of 15 residues. The junction had 4 bases not matched to a gene; V was cut back by 0 bases and J by 4 bases. Germline V gene sequence: CDR1 SGHTA, CDR2 FQGNSA. The CDR3 nucleotides are TGTGCCAGCAGCTTAGCGACAGGGGGAGGATACGAGCAGTACTTC. It codes for CASSLATGGGYEQYF.

The chain links TRBV6-5 to TRBJ1-2; tentative D call: TRBD1 (5 bases). Deletions cut 10 bases from V and 8 bases from J, with 20 bases between. Germline values: CDR1 MNHEY, CDR2 SVGAGI. The CDR3 loop spans 13 amino acids. The CDR3 DNA sequence: TGTGCCAACGCGTTCCAGGGTCTGAGGGGCTACACCTTC. It is translated as CANAFQGLRGYTF.

The chain recombines TRBV7-8 with TRBJ2-3, with D hard to call. Trimming took off 1 base at V and 4 bases at J, with 12 bases between the two ends. CDR1 and CDR2 from the germline V gene are SGHVS and FQNEAQ. The CDR3 runs 15 residues. The CDR3 loop reads CASSLVGSLADTQYF. CDR3 bases: TGTGCCAGCAGCTTAGTCGGTTCTCTCGCAGATACGCAGTATTTT.

The V and J genes are TRBV7-2 and TRBJ1-4, with D possibly matching TRBD1 (5 bases). V dropped 4 bases and J dropped 4 bases, with 16 bases sitting between them. CDR3 size: 16 residues. Germline loops: CDR1 SGHTA, CDR2 FQGNSA. Written as DNA, the CDR3 is TGTGCCAGCAGCTACTTCCCCGGGGCCATTAATGAAAAACTGTTTTTT. Its translation is CASSYFPGAINEKLFF.

DNA for the CDR3: TGTGCCAGCAGCTTTGGGGACTACTATGGCTACACCTTC. Protein product: CASSFGDYYGYTF. The chain is built from TRBV7-3 and TRBJ1-2; D might be TRBD1 (5 bases). CDR1 is SGHTA, CDR2 FQGTGA, per germline. The CDR3 consists of 13 residues. The V end was cut by 3 bases, the J end by 3 bases, with 8 bases between.

This clone was observed once. This chain joins TRBV6-1 and TRBJ2-7; TRBD2 matches at 12 bases. There are 14 residues in the CDR3. Looked up from germline, CDR1 is MNHNS and CDR2 is SASEGT. V trimming: 7 bases; J trimming: 7 bases; junction bases outside the gene matches: 8. CDR3 in amino acids: CASIETSGSREQYF. CDR3 nucleotides: TGTGCCAGCATTGAGACTAGCGGGAGTCGGGAGCAGTACTTC.

V and J are TRBV6-1 and TRBJ2-7, with 8 bases lining up with TRBD2. The J segment lost 6 bases and the V segment lost 6 bases, leaving 10 bases of the junction unmatched. The CDR3 runs to 14 residues. The V gene's germline CDR1 is MNHNS and CDR2 SASEGT. The CDR3, as DNA: TGTGCCAGCAGCGATGGGACTAGGGGTGGCGAGCAGTACTTC. Protein sequence: CASSDGTRGGEQYF.

The chain employs TRBV9 and TRBJ2-1, with D uncertain. The germline V and J ends were trimmed by 0 bases and 6 bases, with 7 bases remaining between them. This CDR3 is 13 amino acids long. Germline assignment: CDR1 SGDLS and CDR2 YYNGEE. The CDR3 nucleotides are TGTGCCAGCAGCGTAGGTCCCTCCAATGAGCAGTTCTTC. Its translation is CASSVGPSNEQFF. Based on the CDR3 plus reference TRBV9 and TRBJ2-1, the full variable domain is DSGVTQTPKHLITATGQRVTLRCSPRSGDLSVYWYQQSLDQGLQFLIQYYNGEERAKGNILERFSAQQFPDLHSELNLSSLELGDSALYFCASSVGPSNEQFFGPGTRLTVL.